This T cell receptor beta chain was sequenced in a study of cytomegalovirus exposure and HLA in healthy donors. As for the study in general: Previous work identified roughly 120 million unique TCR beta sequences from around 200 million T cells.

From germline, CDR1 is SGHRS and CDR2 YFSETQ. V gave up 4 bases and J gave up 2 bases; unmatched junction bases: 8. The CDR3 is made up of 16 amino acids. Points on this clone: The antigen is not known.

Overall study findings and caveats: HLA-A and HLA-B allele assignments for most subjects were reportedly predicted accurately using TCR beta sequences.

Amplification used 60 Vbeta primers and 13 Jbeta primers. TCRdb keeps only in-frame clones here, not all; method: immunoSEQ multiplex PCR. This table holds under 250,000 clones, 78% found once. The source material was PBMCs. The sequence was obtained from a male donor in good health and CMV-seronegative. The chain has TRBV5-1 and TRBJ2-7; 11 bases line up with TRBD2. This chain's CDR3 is CASSQGGLAGTYEQYF. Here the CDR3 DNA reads TGCGCCAGCAGCCAAGGAGGACTAGCGGGTACCTACGAGCAGTACTTC.